This T cell receptor beta chain stems from a study of blood T cell repertoires in COVID-19. The wider study: Acute and convalescent COVID-19 samples came from the United States, Italy and Spain. Sample material is recorded as cDNA or gDNA derived from T cells, B-cell-depleted T cells, or PBMCs.

The CDR3 totals 17 residues. V dropped 0 bases and J dropped 1; count of bases not matched to a gene: 8. Germline V gene lookup returns CDR1 MNHEY and CDR2 SVGEGT. Methods used by the authors: Amplifying reference gene primers gave estimates of nucleated cell counts. The repertoire was sequenced with immunoSEQ multiplex PCR; TCRdb's copy has only in-frame clones and lacks some. That table furnishes V, J and clone size, whereas the DNA furnished D and trimming. The profile shows approximately 88,000 clones, roughly 82% of them singletons. Specimen: peripheral blood. This clonotype was obtained from a woman aged 80 or older with active or convalescent COVID-19. This chain connects TRBV6-2 or TRBV6-3 to TRBJ1-2; 7 bases map to TRBD1. The CDR3 nucleotides read TGTGCCAGCAGTTACTCGGGGACAGCTGCTCTTAACTATGGCTACACCTTC. It is translated as CASSYSGTAALNYGYTF.